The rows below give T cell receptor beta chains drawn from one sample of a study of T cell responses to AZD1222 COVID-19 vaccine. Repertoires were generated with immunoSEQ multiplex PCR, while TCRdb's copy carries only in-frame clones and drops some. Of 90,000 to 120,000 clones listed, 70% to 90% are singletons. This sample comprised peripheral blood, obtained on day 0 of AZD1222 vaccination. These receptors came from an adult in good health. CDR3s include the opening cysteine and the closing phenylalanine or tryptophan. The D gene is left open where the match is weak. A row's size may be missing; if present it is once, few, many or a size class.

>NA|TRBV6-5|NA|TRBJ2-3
CASSLTGSFTDTQYF
TGTGCCAGCAGCCTAACCGGGAGTTTCACAGATACGCAGTATTTT
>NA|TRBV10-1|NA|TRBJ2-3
CASAPGPVGNTQYF
TGCGCCAGCGCCCCGGGACCCGTGGGGAATACGCAGTATTTT
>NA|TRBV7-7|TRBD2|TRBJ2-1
CASSPSGRSSCEQFF
TGTGCCAGCAGCCCTAGCGGGAGGTCCTCCTGCGAGCAGTTCTTC
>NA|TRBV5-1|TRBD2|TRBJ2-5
CASSLDSGGSGETQYF
TGCGCCAGCAGCTTGGATAGCGGGGGATCCGGGGAGACCCAGTACTTC
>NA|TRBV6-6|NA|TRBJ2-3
CASSYLADTQYF
TGTGCCAGCAGCTATTTGGCAGATACGCAGTATTTT
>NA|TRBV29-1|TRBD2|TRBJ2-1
CSVGSGGFYNEQFF
TGCAGCGTTGGTAGCGGGGGGTTCTACAATGAGCAGTTCTTC
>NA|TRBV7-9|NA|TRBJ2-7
CASSPRSSEQYF
TGTGCCAGCAGCCCCAGGTCGTCCGAGCAGTACTTC
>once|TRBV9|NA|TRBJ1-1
CASSPYSARENTEAFF
TGTGCCAGCAGCCCTTATTCAGCGCGAGAGAACACTGAAGCTTTCTTT
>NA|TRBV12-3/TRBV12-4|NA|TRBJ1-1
CASSLTGNTEAFF
TGTGCCAGCAGCCTGACAGGGAACACTGAAGCTTTCTTT
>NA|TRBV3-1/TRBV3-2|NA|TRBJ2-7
CASSQNPGSYEQYF
TGTGCCAGCAGCCAGAACCCCGGCTCCTACGAGCAGTACTTC
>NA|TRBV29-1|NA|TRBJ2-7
CSVLEGEVEQYF
TGCAGCGTTCTGGAGGGGGAGGTCGAGCAGTACTTC
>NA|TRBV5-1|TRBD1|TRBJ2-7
CASSLTDRGYEQYF
TGCGCCAGCAGCTTAACGGACAGGGGCTACGAGCAGTACTTC
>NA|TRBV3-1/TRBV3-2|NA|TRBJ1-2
CASSHNRVGGYTF
TGTGCCAGCAGCCATAACAGGGTTGGCGGCTACACCTTC
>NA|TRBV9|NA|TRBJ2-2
CASSASPLKAGTGELFF
TGTGCCAGCAGCGCCTCCCCGCTAAAGGCGGGCACCGGGGAGCTGTTTTTT
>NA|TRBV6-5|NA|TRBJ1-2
CASSSYPSTGGYTF
TGTGCCAGCAGTTCTTACCCTTCGACAGGAGGCTACACCTTC
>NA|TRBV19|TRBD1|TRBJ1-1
CASSHPDREANTEAFF
TGTGCCAGTAGTCACCCGGACAGGGAAGCGAACACTGAAGCTTTCTTT
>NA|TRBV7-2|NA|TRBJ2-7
CASSLLLDGGASYEQYF
TGTGCCAGCAGCTTACTACTGGACGGGGGCGCCTCGTACGAGCAGTACTTC
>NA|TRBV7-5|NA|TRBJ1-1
CVRSLVSRGRTEAFF
TGTGTCAGAAGCTTAGTTTCGAGGGGGCGGACTGAAGCTTTCTTT
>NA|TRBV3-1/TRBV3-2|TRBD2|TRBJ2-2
CASSHLRGESTGELFF
TGTGCCAGCAGCCACCTGCGGGGGGAGAGCACCGGGGAGCTGTTTTTT
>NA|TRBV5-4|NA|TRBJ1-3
CASTRGGAPGNTIYF
TGTGCCAGCACCCGGGGGGGGGCCCCTGGAAACACCATATATTTT
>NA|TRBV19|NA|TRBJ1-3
CASGGRDSGNTIYF
TGTGCCAGCGGGGGCCGGGACTCTGGAAACACCATATATTTT
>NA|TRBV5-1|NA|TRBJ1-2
CASSPAVPSYGYTF
TGCGCCAGCAGCCCCGCGGTTCCGTCCTATGGCTACACCTTC
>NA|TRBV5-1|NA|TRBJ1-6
CASSKSSYNSPLHF
TGCGCCAGCAGCAAGAGCTCCTATAATTCACCCCTCCACTTT
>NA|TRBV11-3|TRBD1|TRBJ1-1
CASSLGGTVSEAFF
TGTGCCAGCAGCCTCGGAGGGACAGTCTCTGAAGCTTTCTTT
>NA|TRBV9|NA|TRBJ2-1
CASNSDRAYSEQFF
TGTGCCAGCAACTCCGATAGGGCTTACTCTGAGCAGTTCTTC
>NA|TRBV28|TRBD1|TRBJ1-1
CASSLPGQATHF
TGTGCCAGCAGTTTGCCGGGACAGGCTACACACTTT
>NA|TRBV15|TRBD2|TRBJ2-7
CATSREGTSASSGYEQYF
TGTGCCACCAGCAGAGAGGGGACTAGCGCTTCCTCGGGCTACGAGCAGTACTTC
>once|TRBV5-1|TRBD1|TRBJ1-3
CASSTSGGAGNTIYF
TGCGCCAGCAGCACTTCAGGGGGCGCAGGAAACACCATATATTTT
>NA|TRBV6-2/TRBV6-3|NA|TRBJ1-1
CASSVTGENTEAFF
TGTGCCAGCAGTGTGACAGGAGAGAACACTGAAGCTTTCTTT
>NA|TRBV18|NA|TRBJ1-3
CASSPRQASSGNTIYF
TGTGCCAGCTCACCACGACAGGCGAGCTCTGGAAACACCATATATTTT
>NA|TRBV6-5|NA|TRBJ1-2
CASSYSMSAGWNGYTF
TGTGCCAGCAGTTACTCGATGTCGGCAGGGTGGAATGGCTACACCTTC
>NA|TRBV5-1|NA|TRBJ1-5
CAPTLGVSPPAGTNQPQHF
TGCGCCCCCACATTGGGGGTCAGCCCCCCCGCCGGAACCAATCAGCCCCAGCATTTT